The 26 T cell receptor beta chains below were found in one sample sequenced in a study of blood T cell repertoires in COVID-19. The repertoire was sequenced with immunoSEQ multiplex PCR; TCRdb's copy has only in-frame clones and lacks some. The data contain 200,000 to 250,000 clones, 80% to 90% of them singletons. Sequenced: PBMCs or T cells enriched from blood (not recorded which). These receptors were obtained from a woman between 50 and 59 years old in a cohort exposed to, infected with or recovered from COVID-19 (not recorded which).

The genes are TRBV5-6 and TRBJ2-7; 7 bases line up with TRBD2. The V segment lost 2 bases and the J segment 1 base; nucleotides outside the gene matches: 0. CDR3 size: 13 residues. Germline values: CDR1 SGHDT, CDR2 YYEEEE. The CDR3 bases are TGTGCCAGCAGCTTCGGGAGGTCCTACGAGCAGTACTTC. Its protein product is CASSFGRSYEQYF.

For this clone: At the DNA level, this CDR3 is encoded by other sequences in the same sample as well. V and J are TRBV5-1 and TRBJ2-3; the match to TRBD2 covers 8 bases. The ends lost 2 bases at V and 0 bases at J; junction bases unmatched: 5. CDR3 length: 16 amino acids. Germline V gene lookup returns CDR1 SGHRS and CDR2 YFSETQ. CDR3 sequence reads: CASSFGRGGSTDTQYF. As DNA, the CDR3 is TGCGCCAGCAGCTTCGGTCGGGGGGGGAGCACAGATACGCAGTATTTT.

V and J are TRBV27 and TRBJ2-3, with 12 bases lining up with TRBD2. CDR1 is MNHEY and CDR2 is SMNVEV in the germline V gene (reference sequence). This CDR3 region has 19 residues. The V segment lost 6 bases and the J segment 0 bases; nucleotides outside the gene matches: 13. CDR3 in DNA: TGTGCCAGCAGCCGACTAGCGGGGGTTCTAGAAGCTAGCACAGATACGCAGTATTTT. Its protein is CASSRLAGVLEASTDTQYF.

The J gene is TRBJ1-2, the V gene TRBV11-2, with D possibly matching TRBD1 (6 bases). The CDR3 length is 13 residues. Trimming left V 5 bases short and J 9 bases short, with 16 bases between. CDR1 is SGHAT, CDR2 FQNNGV, per germline. The CDR3 spells CASSLPQGQSYTF. CDR3 nucleotide sequence: TGTGCCAGCAGCCTACCTCAAGGACAGAGCTACACCTTC.

CDR3: CASSSSGHSTDTQYF. The DNA for the CDR3 is TGTGCCAGCAGCTCTAGCGGGCATAGCACAGATACGCAGTATTTT. This rearrangement joins TRBV7-2 to TRBJ2-3; TRBD2 agrees at 8 bases. Germline CDR1 reads SGHTA; CDR2 reads FQGNSA. The CDR3 has 15 residues. V trimming: 4 bases; J trimming: 0 bases; junction bases outside the gene matches: 3.

The chain has TRBV19 and TRBJ1-6; TRBD1 matches 10 bases. The CDR3 has 16 amino acids. Trimming at V came to 3 bases and at J to 8 bases, leaving 7 bases not matched to a gene. CDR1 is LNHDA and CDR2 is SQIVND in the germline V gene (reference sequence). In DNA form, the CDR3 reads TGTGCCAGTAGTATCCGGACAGGGGGTCGCGATTCACCCCTCCACTTT. Encoded protein: CASSIRTGGRDSPLHF. Using reference TRBV19 and TRBJ1-6 for the parts outside the CDR3, the full variable domain is DGGITQSPKYLFRKEGQNVTLSCEQNLNHDAMYWYRQDPGQGLRLIYYSQIVNDFQKGDIAEGYSVSREKKESFPLTVTSAQKNPTAFYLCASSIRTGGRDSPLHFGNGTRLTVT.

V usage is TRBV6-5 and J usage is TRBJ2-5; 7 nucleotides line up with TRBD1. The CDR3 length is 15 residues. The V and J ends lost 6 bases and 1 base, in that order; junction bases with no gene match: 8. Germline-derived CDR1 and CDR2 are MNHEY and SVGAGI. CDR3 nucleotide sequence: TGTGCCAGCAGATCACCTGGGACAGCCCAAGAGACCCAGTACTTC. Translated: CASRSPGTAQETQYF.

The chain links TRBV5-1 to TRBJ1-2; no definite D call. CDR1 and CDR2 from the germline V gene are SGHRS and YFSETQ. Trimming shortened V by 0 bases and J by 7 bases, and 10 bases separated the two germline ends. There are 13 residues in the CDR3. Written as DNA, the CDR3 is TGCGCCAGCAGCTTGGATCGCGGGCTTGGCTACACCTTC. Encoded protein: CASSLDRGLGYTF. The full variable domain, with the rest looked up from reference TRBV5-1 and TRBJ1-2, is KAGVTQTPRYLIKTRGQQVTLSCSPISGHRSVSWYQQTPGQGLQFLFEYFSETQRNKGNFPGRFSGRQFSNSRSEMNVSTLELGDSALYLCASSLDRGLGYTFGSGTRLTVV.

The sample holds a few counts of this clone. The chain couples TRBV11-3 to TRBJ2-3, with 7 nucleotides matching TRBD2. The CDR3 extends over 13 amino acids. The V gene end was trimmed by 5 bases and the J gene end by 6 bases; junction bases not matched to a gene: 5. CDR1 and CDR2 (germline): SGHNT, YENEEA. The CDR3: CASSPTAGDTQYF. The CDR3 DNA is TGTGCCAGCAGCCCGACAGCGGGGGATACGCAGTATTTT.

The gene calls are TRBV15 and TRBJ1-1; D call uncertain. Germline CDR1 LNHNV, CDR2 YYDKDF (reference sequence). Trimming took off 0 bases at V and 1 base at J, with 18 bases between the two ends. CDR3 length equals 18 residues. CDR3 DNA sequence: TGTGCCACCAGCAGAGATCTCTTGGGAGGGTCCCGGAACACTGAAGCTTTCTTT. Amino acids: CATSRDLLGGSRNTEAFF.

There are a few counts of this clone. J is TRBJ2-3 and V is TRBV3-1 (or the pseudogene TRBV3-2), with D maybe TRBD2 (7 bases). The CDR3 is 14 residues long. Germline assignment: CDR1 LGHDT and CDR2 YNNKEL (reference sequence). The V end was cut by 4 bases, the J end by 4 bases, with 12 bases between. CDR3 DNA sequence: TGTGCCAGCAGCCTAGGGGGGGCGGCAGATACGCAGTATTTT. Amino acids: CASSLGGAADTQYF.

This clone was observed once. This CDR3 reads CASSLISSGAGMYQFF. The CDR3 bases are TGTGCCAGCAGCTTAATTTCTAGCGGGGCCGGAATGTATCAGTTCTTC. The chain couples TRBV7-8 to TRBJ2-1; TRBD2 matches at 9 bases. The germline V gene encodes CDR1 SGHVS and CDR2 FQNEAQ. The CDR3 has 16 amino acids. V lost 2 bases, J lost 13 bases, and 15 bases stayed unmatched.

The table lists this clone with a few counts. J is TRBJ1-2 and V is TRBV6-5; a weak D match, TRBD1 (6 bases). V dropped 6 bases and J dropped 7 bases, with 15 bases sitting between them. Germline-derived CDR1 and CDR2 are MNHEY and SVGAGI. The CDR3 has 13 residues. The CDR3, as DNA: TGTGCCAGCAGCCCCGACAGGACTAGTGGCTACACCTTC. Its protein is CASSPDRTSGYTF.

This chain uses TRBV20-1 with TRBJ1-2; D gene ambiguous. The germline CDR1 and CDR2 sequences are DFQATT and SNEGSKA (reference sequence). V was clipped by 2 bases and J by 3 bases, with 4 bases between them. The CDR3 spans 11 residues. DNA for the CDR3: TGCAGTGCTAGAACAGACTATGGCTACACCTTC. Its translation: CSARTDYGYTF.

CDR3 protein: CASSQARGSGGYTF. CDR3 nucleotide sequence: TGCGCCAGCAGCCAAGCACGGGGGTCGGGTGGCTACACCTTC. The V call is TRBV4-3, the J call TRBJ1-2; a possible D gene is TRBD1 (5 bases). V lost 1 base and J 7 bases, leaving 13 bases between the germline ends. The CDR3 spans 14 residues. Germline assignment: CDR1 LGHNA and CDR2 YSLEER.

The CDR3 DNA follows: TGTGCCAGCAGTTCCTCCACTAGCGGGCAAGAGACCCAGTACTTC. Amino acids: CASSSSTSGQETQYF. The chain carries TRBV27 and TRBJ2-5; 9 nucleotides agree with TRBD2. Germline V CDR1 and CDR2: MNHEY, SMNVEV (reference sequence). CDR3 size: 15 residues. V gave up 4 bases and J gave up 2 bases; unmatched junction bases: 5.

This chain links TRBV9 with TRBJ2-1; 12 nucleotides agree with TRBD2. Germline values: CDR1 SGDLS, CDR2 YYNGEE. J gave up 6 bases and V 0 bases, and 4 bases lay outside the gene matches. This CDR3 region has 16 residues. CDR3 in amino acids: CASSVAASGGVNEQFF. In DNA form, the CDR3 reads TGTGCCAGCAGCGTAGCGGCTAGCGGGGGGGTCAATGAGCAGTTCTTC. Full variable domain (rest looked up from reference TRBV9 and TRBJ2-1): DSGVTQTPKHLITATGQRVTLRCSPRSGDLSVYWYQQSLDQGLQFLIQYYNGEERAKGNILERFSAQQFPDLHSELNLSSLELGDSALYFCASSVAASGGVNEQFFGPGTRLTVL.

This chain links TRBV5-6 with TRBJ1-5; D is unresolved. From germline, CDR1 is SGHDT and CDR2 YYEEEE. The CDR3 totals 12 residues. Trimming took off 2 bases at V and 5 bases at J, with 5 bases between the two ends. CDR3 sequence reads: CASSLIDQPQHF. The CDR3 DNA sequence: TGTGCCAGCAGCTTAATAGATCAGCCCCAGCATTTT.

This clone appeared once. The chain is built from TRBV24-1 and TRBJ2-5; D might be TRBD2 (6 bases). The CDR3 has 13 residues. Per the germline V gene, CDR1 is KGHDR and CDR2 is SFDVKD. Trimming left V 2 bases short and J 7 bases short, with 10 bases between. The CDR3 protein is CATSDSVAVTQYF. For the CDR3, the DNA is TGTGCCACCAGTGATTCTGTAGCGGTGACCCAGTACTTC.

In its sample, this clone was seen once. The chain carries TRBV2 and TRBJ1-5, with D hard to call. CDR3 size: 13 residues. The V gene's germline CDR1 is SNHLY and CDR2 FYNNEI. V lost 8 bases and J 8 bases, leaving 16 bases between the germline ends. The DNA of the CDR3 is TGTGCCAGCGGGGTGGGAGGCCTAAAGCCCCAGCATTTT. It codes for CASGVGGLKPQHF.

V and J are TRBV27 and TRBJ2-3, with D unresolved. V gave up 6 bases and J gave up 1 base, with 11 bases separating them. The germline CDR1 and CDR2 sequences are MNHEY and SMNVEV (reference sequence). This CDR3 spans 14 amino acids. The CDR3 bases are TGTGCCAGCAGCGTACTGCCGGGCACAGATACGCAGTATTTT. Translated: CASSVLPGTDTQYF.

The genes are TRBV2 and TRBJ1-4; 9 nucleotides match TRBD1. V dropped 6 bases and J dropped 6; count of bases not matched to a gene: 5. Germline V lookup: CDR1 SNHLY, CDR2 FYNNEI. This CDR3 region has 14 residues. This CDR3 is CASRERQGDEKLFF. In DNA, the CDR3 is TGTGCCAGCAGAGAAAGACAGGGGGATGAAAAACTGTTTTTT.

Concerning this clone: The sample holds other DNA sequences that translate to the same CDR3. The chain employs TRBV7-3 and TRBJ1-3; D not certain. Germline V gene sequence: CDR1 SGHTA, CDR2 FQGTGA. The CDR3 length is 15 residues. V was cut by 3 bases and J by 0 bases, with 9 bases left in between. Written as DNA, the CDR3 is TGTGCCAGCAGCTTGGCGGGGAGCTCTGGAAACACCATATATTTT. This encodes CASSLAGSSGNTIYF. Using reference TRBV7-3 and TRBJ1-3 for the parts outside the CDR3, the full variable domain is GAGVSQTPSNKVTEKGKYVELRCDPISGHTALYWYRQSLGQGPEFLIYFQGTGAADDSGLPNDRFFAVRPEGSVSTLKIQRTERGDSAVYLCASSLAGSSGNTIYFGEGSWLTVV.

This rearrangement joins TRBV11-1 to TRBJ2-3; possible D gene TRBD1, 6 bases. V was pared by 2 bases and J by 2 bases, with 8 bases between. This CDR3 region has 14 residues. Germline-derived CDR1 and CDR2 are SGHAT and FQDESV (reference sequence). CDR3 coding DNA: TGTGCCAGCAGCTTAAAGGGGGTCACAGATACGCAGTATTTT. Translated, it gives CASSLKGVTDTQYF.

This clone is judged medium-sized. This chain links TRBV23-1 with TRBJ1-5; TRBD1 agrees at 10 bases. TRBV23-1 is annotated as an ORF whose role is uncertain. J was trimmed by 9 bases and V by 6 bases; bases with no gene match: 11. There are 15 residues in the CDR3. CDR3 region: CASSPLDRGRLPQHF. As DNA, the CDR3 is TGCGCCAGCAGCCCCTTAGACAGGGGGCGTTTGCCCCAGCATTTT.

The rearrangement joins TRBV11-2 to TRBJ2-2; no definite D call. Germline V gene sequence: CDR1 SGHAT, CDR2 FQNNGV. There are 16 residues in the CDR3. V was trimmed by 1 base and J by 1 base, leaving 10 bases between them. CDR3 coding DNA: TGTGCCAGCAGCTTAGTTCAGCGCCGGAACACCGGGGAGCTGTTTTTT. Its protein product is CASSLVQRRNTGELFF.